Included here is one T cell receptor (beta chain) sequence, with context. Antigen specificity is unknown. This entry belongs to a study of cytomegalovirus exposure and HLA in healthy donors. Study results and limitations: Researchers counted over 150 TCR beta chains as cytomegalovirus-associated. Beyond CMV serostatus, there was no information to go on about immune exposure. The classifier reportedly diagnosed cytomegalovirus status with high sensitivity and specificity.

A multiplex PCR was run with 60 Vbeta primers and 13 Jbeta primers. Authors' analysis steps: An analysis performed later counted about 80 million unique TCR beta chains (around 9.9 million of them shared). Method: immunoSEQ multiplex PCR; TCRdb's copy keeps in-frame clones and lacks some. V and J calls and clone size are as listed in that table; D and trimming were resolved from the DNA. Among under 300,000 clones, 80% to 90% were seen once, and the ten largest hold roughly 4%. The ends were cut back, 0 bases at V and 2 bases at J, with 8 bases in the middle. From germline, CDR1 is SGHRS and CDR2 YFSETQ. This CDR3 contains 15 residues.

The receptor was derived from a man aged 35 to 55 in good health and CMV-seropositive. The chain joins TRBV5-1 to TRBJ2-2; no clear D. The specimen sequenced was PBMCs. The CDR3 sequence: CASSLGALNTGELFF. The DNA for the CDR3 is TGCGCCAGCAGCTTGGGGGCTCTAAACACCGGGGAGCTGTTTTTT. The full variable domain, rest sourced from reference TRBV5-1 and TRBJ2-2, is KAGVTQTPRYLIKTRGQQVTLSCSPISGHRSVSWYQQTPGQGLQFLFEYFSETQRNKGNFPGRFSGRQFSNSRSEMNVSTLELGDSALYLCASSLGALNTGELFFGEGSRLTVL.